This T cell receptor beta chain was observed in a study of cytomegalovirus exposure and HLA in healthy donors (dated by TCRdb to 2016 to 2017). Describing the broader study: In an earlier analysis of fewer than 750 of the donors, around 290 Gb of sequence data and 90 million to 130 million unique TCR beta sequences from 150 million to 200 million T cells were reported. An early release that covered about 600 HLA-typed donors contained approximately 290 gigabases of sequencing data and 80 million or so unique TCR sequences. Of the roughly 410 genotyped donors, 75% to 85% were placed in the genetic ancestry cluster associated with self-reported Caucasian donors. The aim of the study was to test whether cataloging public T cell receptors could identify signatures of past pathogen exposure. Using immunosequencing, the study profiled T cell repertoires from fewer than 700 subjects and related those repertoires to cytomegalovirus serostatus. A separate validation cohort of about 110 different subjects was used in addition to the approximately 670-subject first cohort. High-throughput TCR immunosequencing, statistical association of individual TCRs with disease status, and machine learning were combined to predict cytomegalovirus infection status. A later analysis re-examined previously published TCR beta repertoires from roughly 720 donors and added high-resolution HLA genotyping to investigate patterns of TCR occurrence. Rather than drawing on any new phenotypic data, the later analysis identified candidate immune exposures from TCR beta sequences and the way those sequences occurred across donors. An earlier analysis of 500 to 750 of the donors applied high-throughput TCR beta sequencing to assess whether each TCR beta V gene segment acted as functional or pseudogenic. Donor age, sex, ethnicity and CMV serostatus were compiled together with the repertoire data. A later genetic analysis used genome-wide SNP genotypes for about 55% of the 666 donors, treating that subset as a discovery cohort. Every discovery cohort repertoire had been produced on one sequencing platform. Class I and class II HLA loci were covered by the typing at four-digit resolution. Typing coverage varied by locus: roughly 629-630 donors for A, B, C, DRB1 and DQB1; 500 to 550 for DQA1; over 600 for DPA1; around 450 for DPB1. About five DR-DQ haplotypes were handled as single units for association and clustering because linkage in the cohort was strong. Across under 500 genotyped donors of the cohort, an average of roughly 250,000 unique TCR beta nucleotide sequences per donor were sequenced, and around 19% of those sequences were non-productive. Here is what the overall study found, with its caveats: According to a later analysis, TCR association rates differed among HLA loci, with DRB1 alleles showing the most associated TCRs and HLA-C alleles showing the fewest. Some IMGT-functional V segments, including TRBV6-2 and TRBV6-3, could not be told apart with the 87-base-pair reads, so those segments were excluded. In an earlier analysis of about 540 of the donors, most TCR beta V segments were observed in productive rearrangements about 90% or about 30% of the time, broadly matching IMGT annotations. Linkage disequilibrium might explain the correlated functional status among segregating V segments, but an unknown experimental factor could not be excluded. A later genetic analysis associated a missense DCLRE1C variant with V-gene and J-gene trimming of TCR beta chains, and an independent cohort replicated the association. In vitro tests confirmed that a few of the cytomegalovirus-associated TCR beta chains recognize cytomegalovirus antigens. Strong co-occurrence of HLA alleles, especially DR and DQ, made assigning TCR associations to individual alleles difficult. Presence/absence analyses assumed roughly uniform sequencing depth across donors, an assumption that may not hold. The earlier analysis of 587 of the donors excluded seventeen rarely observed V segments, including chromosome 9 orphons, because counts were too low. A cluster of highly shared sequence variants was judged likely to represent a technical artifact of the sequencing pipeline. According to a later analysis, parvovirus B19, influenza, CMV and Epstein-Barr virus appeared linked to several top co-occurrence clusters. A further reported finding was that TCR beta sequences accurately predicted the HLA-A and HLA-B alleles for most subjects in the first cohort. Specific HLA alleles were associated with about 17,000 TCR beta sequences at a false discovery rate of 0.05 in a later analysis. It was suggested by the authors that the approach could potentially be generalized to other disease states and immunological phenotypes. In a later analysis, HLA-associated TCR beta chains showed more clonal expansion and lower generation probabilities than non-associated chains that were equally common. Immune exposure information for the cohort was limited to CMV serostatus. Across donors, most TCR sequences were observed very rarely, whereas some public TCRs were present in many individuals. In this cohort, only TCR beta chains were sequenced, and detectable features were limited by the absence of alpha or paired-chain data. The classifier was reported to diagnose cytomegalovirus status with high specificity and sensitivity in both the original cohort and the validation cohort. The study listed 170 or so TCR beta chains as associated with cytomegalovirus. Most CMV-associated TCR beta chains appeared to be HLA-restricted in a later analysis, and the HLA associations seemed to be driven largely by CMV exposure. Because some donors lacked HLA typing at each locus, the association tests relied only on the typed subset. Compared with the approximately 710-donor mean, donors in an Asian-associated ancestry cluster had fewer N-insertions in productive TCRs, according to a later genetic analysis.

The cohort comprised fewer than 750 healthy bone marrow donors. At the time of sampling, all cohort members were nominally healthy, though unrecorded immune exposures were likely present. The donor tested CMV seropositive, placing the donor among the 290 or so seropositive members of the cohort. A peripheral blood sample was provided by each donor, and peripheral blood mononuclear cells were used for TCR beta sequencing. Genomic DNA was extracted from the blood cell samples with the Qiagen DNeasy Blood Extraction Kit. The method was the immunoSEQ multiplex PCR assay. A mixture of 60 forward primers for TCR Vbeta segments and 13 reverse primers for TCR Jbeta segments was used in the multiplex PCR. The CDR3 region of rearranged TCR beta genes was amplified from genomic DNA by a multiplex PCR assay. The Illumina HiSeq System was used to sequence the amplified TCR beta libraries as 87-base-pair reads. Per the original workflow: A later analysis counted 75 million to 100 million unique TCR beta chains across the 666 repertoires, and roughly 11 million of these chains were shared by at least two donors. To remove PCR and sequencing errors, raw reads were error-corrected and collapsed into unique sequences using a nearest-neighbor algorithm that merged closely related sequences. CDR3 sequences were aligned to IMGT reference sequences to assign V, D and J gene segments. For a sequence to be retained, a match of at least six nucleotides to both a V gene segment and a J gene segment was required. Rearrangements were called productive when the CDR3 lacked stop codons and stayed in frame with V and J; all others were non-productive. Following IMGT convention, CDR3 was defined as the stretch from the second conserved V-encoded cysteine to the conserved J-encoded phenylalanine. The earlier analysis of some 540 of the donors excluded any sequence lacking an unambiguous match to a single V gene segment. In an earlier analysis of 450 to 700 of the donors, V segments were called functional above 56.7% productive rearrangements and were called segregating when the between-donor standard deviation exceeded 5%. A statistical classification framework was built for diagnosing cytomegalovirus status from the catalog of TCR beta chain sequences. In a later analysis, V and J genes were assigned by comparing TCR nucleotide sequences against IMGT/GENE-DB human TR gene sequences. A later analysis assigned CDR3 sequences and most-parsimonious VDJ recombination scenarios with the TCRdist pipeline. In a later analysis, each TCR beta chain was defined by its CDR3 amino acid sequence together with its V-gene family, and reads lacking a unique V-gene family were excluded. A later analysis removed 450 to 600 highly shared, low-generation-probability nucleotide sequences to deal with suspected cross-contamination and a sequencing artifact. A later analysis calculated a clonal expansion index for each public chain from normalized within-repertoire ranks of inferred template counts. Generation probabilities in a later analysis came from a VDJ recombination model fitted to out-of-frame rearrangements, and those results were checked against IGoR. Hypergeometric tests were used in a later analysis to score TCR-TCR, TCR-HLA and TCR-CMV co-occurrence, with a repertoire-size bias correction applied to the TCR pairs. To estimate false discovery rates, a later analysis permuted the HLA or CMV assignments 20 times. In a later analysis, co-occurring TCRs were grouped with DBSCAN, and TCRdist sequence similarity was added when clustering was performed within HLA-allele-positive subsets. Co-occurrence clustering excluded repertoires with fewer than 30,000 or more than 120,000 public chains, plus five with anomalous nucleotide sharing. TCRdb limited this immuneACCESS table to in-frame rearrangements with V and J called. A share of clones is missing; checked studies link under half to unresolved V genes, and the rest is unexplained. V and J calls and clone size are given by that table; D and trimming were obtained from the DNA. For this sample the table gives roughly 190,000 clones, of which less than 85% were detected only once. Of the sample, about 4.6% falls within the top ten clones.

Between the V and J ends, shortened by 7 bases and 0 bases respectively, the junction contains 16 bases. From the cysteine up to the phenylalanine, the CDR3 has a length of 15 residues. Only the CDR3 DNA stays, 45 bases, in frame from base 1. From a lookup of the germline V gene, CDR1 and CDR2 are MNHNS and SASEGT. Regarding this clone: Its cognate antigen has yet to be identified. No base-level quality is on record; no much larger clone is a single base apart.

This sequence was found in a man aged 25 to 40 in good health and CMV-seropositive. The sample comprised PBMCs. The chain couples TRBV6-1 to TRBJ2-7; no D segment can be confidently identified. The CDR3 region: CASIVSPYSSYEQYF. In nucleotide form, the sequence is TGTGCCAGCATCGTGTCTCCTTACTCCTCCTACGAGCAGTACTTC.